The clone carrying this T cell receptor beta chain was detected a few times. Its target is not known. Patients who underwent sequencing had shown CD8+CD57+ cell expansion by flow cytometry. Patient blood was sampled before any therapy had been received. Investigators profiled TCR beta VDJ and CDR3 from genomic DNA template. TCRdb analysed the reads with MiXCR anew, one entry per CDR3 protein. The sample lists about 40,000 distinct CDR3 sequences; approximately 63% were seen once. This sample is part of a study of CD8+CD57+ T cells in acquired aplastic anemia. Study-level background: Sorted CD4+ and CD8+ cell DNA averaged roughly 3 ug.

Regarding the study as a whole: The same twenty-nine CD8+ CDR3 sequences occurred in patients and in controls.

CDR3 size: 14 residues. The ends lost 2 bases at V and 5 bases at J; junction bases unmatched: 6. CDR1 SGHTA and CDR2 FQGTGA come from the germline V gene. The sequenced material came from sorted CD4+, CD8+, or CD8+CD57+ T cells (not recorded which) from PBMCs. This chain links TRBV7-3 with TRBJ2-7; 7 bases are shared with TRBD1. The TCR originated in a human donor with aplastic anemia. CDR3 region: CASSLSGQFDEQYF. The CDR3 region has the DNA TGTGCCAGCAGCTTATCGGGACAGTTCGACGAGCAGTACTTC. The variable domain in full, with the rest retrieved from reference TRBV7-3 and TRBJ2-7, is GAGVSQTPSNKVTEKGKYVELRCDPISGHTALYWYRQSLGQGPEFLIYFQGTGAADDSGLPNDRFFAVRPEGSVSTLKIQRTERGDSAVYLCASSLSGQFDEQYFGPGTRLTVT.